This T cell receptor beta chain was sequenced in a study of shared clonotypes between healthy human individuals. The study, taken as a whole, reports: Relative to clonotypes present in all four donors, those not shared had lower generation probabilities.

V lost 1 base, J lost 1 base, and 10 bases lay in between. Germline CDR1 LGHNA, CDR2 YNFKEQ. There are 15 residues in the CDR3. In regard to this clone: Its antigen is not known.

Original analysis: Because ImmunoSEQ provided only junction sequences with no quality scores, the filtering differed. The method was immunoSEQ multiplex PCR; TCRdb's version includes in-frame clones alone and lacks a portion of them. V, J and clone size were drawn from that table, and D and trimming were deduced from the DNA. Of hundreds of thousands of clones listed, around 74% were seen once; the top ten hold 1.7%. V gene TRBV4-2 combines with J gene TRBJ1-1; D not resolved. This TCR came from a woman aged 25 to 39 in good health. Sequenced material: memory CD4+ T cells sorted from blood. Subset indicated: CD45RA-negative fraction. As DNA, the CDR3 is TGTGCCAGCAGCCAAGCCGGGGTTACGAACACTGAAGCTTTCTTT. It is translated as CASSQAGVTNTEAFF.